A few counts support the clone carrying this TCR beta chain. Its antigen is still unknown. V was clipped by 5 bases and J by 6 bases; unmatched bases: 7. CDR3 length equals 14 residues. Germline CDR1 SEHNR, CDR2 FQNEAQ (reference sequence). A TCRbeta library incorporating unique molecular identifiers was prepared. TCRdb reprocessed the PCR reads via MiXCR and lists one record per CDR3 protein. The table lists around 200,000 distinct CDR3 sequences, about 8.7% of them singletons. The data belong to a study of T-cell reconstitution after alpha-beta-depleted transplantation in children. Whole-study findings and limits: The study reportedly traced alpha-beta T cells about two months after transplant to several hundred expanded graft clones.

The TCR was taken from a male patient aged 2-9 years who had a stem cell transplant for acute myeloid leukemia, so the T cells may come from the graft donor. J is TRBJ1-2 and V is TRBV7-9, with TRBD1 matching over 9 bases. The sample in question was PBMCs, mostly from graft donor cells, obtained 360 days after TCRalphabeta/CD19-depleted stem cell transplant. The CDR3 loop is CASSQRDRGDGYTF. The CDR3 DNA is TGTGCCAGCAGCCAACGCGACAGGGGGGATGGCTACACCTTC.